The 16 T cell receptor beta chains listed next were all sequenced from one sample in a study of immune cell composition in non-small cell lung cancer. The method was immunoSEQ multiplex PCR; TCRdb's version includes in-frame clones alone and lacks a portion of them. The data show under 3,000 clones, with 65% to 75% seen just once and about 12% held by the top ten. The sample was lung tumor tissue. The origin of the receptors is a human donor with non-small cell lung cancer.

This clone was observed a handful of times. CDR3 residues: CASSLGGQGGYTF. DNA of the CDR3: TGTGCCAGCAGTTTGGGGGGGCAGGGTGGCTACACCTTC. The V and J genes are TRBV28 and TRBJ1-2; TRBD1 might be the D (6 bases). The CDR3 has 13 amino acids. Per germline, CDR1 MDHEN and CDR2 SYDVKM. Trimming removed 3 bases from V and 7 bases from J, with 12 bases in between.

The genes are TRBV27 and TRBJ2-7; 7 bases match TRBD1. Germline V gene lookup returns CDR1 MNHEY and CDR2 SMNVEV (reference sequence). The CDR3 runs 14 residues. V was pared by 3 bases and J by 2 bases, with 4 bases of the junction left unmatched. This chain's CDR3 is CASSFSGTAYEQYF. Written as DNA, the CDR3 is TGTGCCAGCAGTTTCTCCGGGACAGCCTACGAGCAGTACTTC.

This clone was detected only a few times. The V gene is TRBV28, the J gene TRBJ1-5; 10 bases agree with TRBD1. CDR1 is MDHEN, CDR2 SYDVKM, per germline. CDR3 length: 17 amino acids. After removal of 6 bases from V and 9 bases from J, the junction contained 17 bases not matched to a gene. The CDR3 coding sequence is TGTGCCAGCAGCCGACAGCCGGGACAGGGGAATCAATCGCCCCAGCATTTT. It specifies CASSRQPGQGNQSPQHF.

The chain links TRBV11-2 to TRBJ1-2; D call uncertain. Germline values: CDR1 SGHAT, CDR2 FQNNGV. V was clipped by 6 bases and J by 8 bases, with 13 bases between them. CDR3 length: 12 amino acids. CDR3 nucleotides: TGTGCCAGCAGTCCAACGACATTCGGCTACACCTTC. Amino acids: CASSPTTFGYTF.

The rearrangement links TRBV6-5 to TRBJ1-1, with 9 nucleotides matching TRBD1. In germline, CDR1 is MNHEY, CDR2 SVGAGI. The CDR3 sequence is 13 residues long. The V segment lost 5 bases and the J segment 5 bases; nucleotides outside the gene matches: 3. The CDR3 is CASSGTGKTEAFF. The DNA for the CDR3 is TGTGCCAGCAGTGGGACAGGGAAGACTGAAGCTTTCTTT.

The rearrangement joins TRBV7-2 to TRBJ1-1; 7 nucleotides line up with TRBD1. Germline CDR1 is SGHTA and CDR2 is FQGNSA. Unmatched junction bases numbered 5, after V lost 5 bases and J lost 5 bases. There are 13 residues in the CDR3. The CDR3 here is CASSRTGGTEAFF. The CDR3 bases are TGTGCCAGCAGCCGGACAGGCGGGACTGAAGCTTTCTTT.

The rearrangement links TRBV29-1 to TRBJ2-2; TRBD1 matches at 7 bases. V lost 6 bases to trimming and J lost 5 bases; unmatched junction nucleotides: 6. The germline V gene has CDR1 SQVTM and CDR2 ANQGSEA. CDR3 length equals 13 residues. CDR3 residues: CSVRQGWTGELFF. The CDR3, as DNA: TGCAGCGTCCGACAGGGATGGACCGGGGAGCTGTTTTTT.

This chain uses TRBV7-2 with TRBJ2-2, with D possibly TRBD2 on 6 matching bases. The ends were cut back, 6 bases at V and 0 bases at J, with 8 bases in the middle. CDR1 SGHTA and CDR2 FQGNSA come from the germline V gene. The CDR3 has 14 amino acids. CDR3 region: CASRRDSNTGELFF. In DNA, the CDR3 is TGTGCCAGCAGGAGGGACTCGAACACCGGGGAGCTGTTTTTT.

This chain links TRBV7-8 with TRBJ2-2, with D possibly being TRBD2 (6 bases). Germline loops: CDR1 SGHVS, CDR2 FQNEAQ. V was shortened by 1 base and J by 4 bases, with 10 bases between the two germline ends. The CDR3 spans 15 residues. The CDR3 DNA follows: TGTGCCAGCAGCTTAGGCTTGGGGGGCACCGGGGAGCTGTTTTTT. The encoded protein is CASSLGLGGTGELFF.

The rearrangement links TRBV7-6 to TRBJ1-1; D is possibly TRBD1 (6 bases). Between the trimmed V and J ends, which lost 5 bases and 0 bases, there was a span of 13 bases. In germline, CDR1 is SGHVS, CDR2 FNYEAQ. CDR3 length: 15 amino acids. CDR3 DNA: TGTGCCAGCAGCCTCTCCTCAGGGGTGAACACTGAAGCTTTCTTT. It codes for CASSLSSGVNTEAFF. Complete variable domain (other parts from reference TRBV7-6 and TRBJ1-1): GAGVSQSPRYKVTKRGQDVALRCDPISGHVSLYWYRQALGQGPEFLTYFNYEAQQDKSGLPNDRFSAERPEGSISTLTIQRTEQRDSAMYRCASSLSSGVNTEAFFGQGTRLTVV.

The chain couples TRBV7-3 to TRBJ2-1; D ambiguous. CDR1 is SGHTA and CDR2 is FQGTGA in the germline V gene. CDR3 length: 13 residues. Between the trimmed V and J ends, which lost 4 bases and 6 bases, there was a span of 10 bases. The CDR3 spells CASSSRFPNEQFF. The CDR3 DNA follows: TGTGCCAGCAGCTCCCGGTTTCCCAATGAGCAGTTCTTC.

The CDR3 region is CASSLSSRGNNEQFF. CDR3 in DNA: TGTGCCAGCAGCTTGAGTTCCAGGGGGAACAATGAGCAGTTCTTC. The chain couples TRBV5-5 to TRBJ2-1; TRBD1 agrees at 7 bases. The CDR3 sequence is 15 residues long. The germline V gene has CDR1 SGHKS and CDR2 YYEKEE (reference sequence). The V segment lost 1 base and the J segment 5 bases; nucleotides outside the gene matches: 6.

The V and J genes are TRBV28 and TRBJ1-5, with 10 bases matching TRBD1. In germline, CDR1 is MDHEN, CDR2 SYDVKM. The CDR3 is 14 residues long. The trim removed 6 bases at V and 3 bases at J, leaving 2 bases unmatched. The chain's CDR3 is CASRGQGPNQPQHF. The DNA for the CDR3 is TGTGCCAGCAGGGGACAGGGGCCCAATCAGCCCCAGCATTTT.

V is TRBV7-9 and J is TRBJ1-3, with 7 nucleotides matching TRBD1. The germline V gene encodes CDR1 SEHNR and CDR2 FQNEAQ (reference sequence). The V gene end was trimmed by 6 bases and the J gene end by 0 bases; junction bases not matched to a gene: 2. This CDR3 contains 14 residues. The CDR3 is CASRTGDSGNTIYF. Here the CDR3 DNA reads TGTGCCAGCAGAACAGGGGACTCTGGAAACACCATATATTTT.

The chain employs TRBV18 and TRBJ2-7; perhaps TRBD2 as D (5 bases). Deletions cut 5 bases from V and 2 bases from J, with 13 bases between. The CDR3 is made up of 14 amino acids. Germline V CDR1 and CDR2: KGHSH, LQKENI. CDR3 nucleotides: TGTGCCAGCTCATCCAGGTCGGAGGCCTACGAGCAGTACTTC. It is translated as CASSSRSEAYEQYF.

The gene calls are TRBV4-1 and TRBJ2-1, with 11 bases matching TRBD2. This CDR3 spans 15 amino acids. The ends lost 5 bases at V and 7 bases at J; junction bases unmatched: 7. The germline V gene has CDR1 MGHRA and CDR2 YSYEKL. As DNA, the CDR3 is TGCGCCAGCAGCATTAGCGGGGGGGCCGGTAATGAGCAGTTCTTC. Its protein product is CASSISGGAGNEQFF.